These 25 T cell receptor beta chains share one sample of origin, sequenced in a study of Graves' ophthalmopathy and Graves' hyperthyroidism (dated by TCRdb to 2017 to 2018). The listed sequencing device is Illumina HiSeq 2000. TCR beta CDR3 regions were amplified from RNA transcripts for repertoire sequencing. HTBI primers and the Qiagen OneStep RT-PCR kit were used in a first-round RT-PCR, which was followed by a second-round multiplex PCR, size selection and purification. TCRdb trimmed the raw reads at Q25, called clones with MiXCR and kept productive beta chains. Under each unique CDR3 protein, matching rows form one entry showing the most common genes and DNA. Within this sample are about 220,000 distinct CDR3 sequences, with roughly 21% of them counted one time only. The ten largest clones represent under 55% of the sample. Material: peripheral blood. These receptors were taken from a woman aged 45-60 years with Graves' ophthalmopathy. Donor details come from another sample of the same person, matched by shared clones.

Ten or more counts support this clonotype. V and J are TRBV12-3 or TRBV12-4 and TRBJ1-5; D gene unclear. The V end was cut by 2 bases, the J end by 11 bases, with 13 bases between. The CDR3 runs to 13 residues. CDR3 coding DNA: TGTGCCAGCAGTTTACTCACCTCGGCGGCCCAGCATTTT. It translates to CASSLLTSAAQHF.

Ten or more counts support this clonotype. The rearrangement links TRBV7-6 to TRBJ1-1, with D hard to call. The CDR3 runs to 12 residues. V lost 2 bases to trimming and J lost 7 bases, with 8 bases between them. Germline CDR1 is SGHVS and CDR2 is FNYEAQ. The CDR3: CASSLQVGEAFF. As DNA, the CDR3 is TGTGCCAGCAGCTTACAAGTGGGTGAAGCTTTCTTT.

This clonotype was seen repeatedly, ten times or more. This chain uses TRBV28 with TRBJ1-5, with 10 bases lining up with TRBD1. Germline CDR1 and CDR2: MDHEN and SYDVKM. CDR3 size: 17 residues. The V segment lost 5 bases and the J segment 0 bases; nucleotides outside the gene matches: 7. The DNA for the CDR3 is TGTGCCAGCAGTCCGGGACAGGGGAATCCTAGCAATCAGCCCCAGCATTTT. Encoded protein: CASSPGQGNPSNQPQHF. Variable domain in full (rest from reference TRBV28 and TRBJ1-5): DVKVTQSSRYLVKRTGEKVFLECVQDMDHENMFWYRQDPGLGLRLIYFSYDVKMKEKGDIPEGYSVSREKKERFSLILESASTNQTSMYLCASSPGQGNPSNQPQHFGDGTRLSIL.

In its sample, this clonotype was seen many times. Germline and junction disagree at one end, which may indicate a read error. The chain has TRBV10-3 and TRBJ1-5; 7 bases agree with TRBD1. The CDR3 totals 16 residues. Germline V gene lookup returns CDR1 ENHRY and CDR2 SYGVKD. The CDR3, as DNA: TGTGCCATCAGTGAACCAACAGGGGACGGCAATCAGCCTCAGCATTTT. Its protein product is CAISEPTGDGNQPQHF.

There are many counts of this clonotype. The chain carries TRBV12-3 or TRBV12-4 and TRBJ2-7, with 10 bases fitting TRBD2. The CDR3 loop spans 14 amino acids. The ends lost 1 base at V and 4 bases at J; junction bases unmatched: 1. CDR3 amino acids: CASSLVTSGYEQYF. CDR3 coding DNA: TGTGCCAGCAGTTTAGTGACTAGCGGGTACGAGCAGTACTTC.

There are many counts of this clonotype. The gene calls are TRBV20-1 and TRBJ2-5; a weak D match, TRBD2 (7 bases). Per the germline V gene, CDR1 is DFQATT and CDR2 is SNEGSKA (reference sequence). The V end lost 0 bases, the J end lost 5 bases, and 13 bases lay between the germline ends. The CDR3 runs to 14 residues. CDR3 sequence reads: CSAREGGGVETQYF. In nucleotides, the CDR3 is TGCAGTGCTAGAGAGGGAGGGGGAGTGGAGACCCAGTACTTC.

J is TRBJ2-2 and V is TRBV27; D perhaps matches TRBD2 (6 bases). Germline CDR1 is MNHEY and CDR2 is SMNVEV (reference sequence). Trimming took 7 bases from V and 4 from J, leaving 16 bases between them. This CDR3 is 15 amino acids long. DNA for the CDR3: TGTGCCAGCACCCCGGGAGACAGACCCACCGGGGAGCTGTTTTTT. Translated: CASTPGDRPTGELFF.

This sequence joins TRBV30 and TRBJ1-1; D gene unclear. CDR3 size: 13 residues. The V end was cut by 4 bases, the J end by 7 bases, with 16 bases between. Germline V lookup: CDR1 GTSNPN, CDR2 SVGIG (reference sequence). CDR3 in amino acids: CAWTPNQEGEAFF. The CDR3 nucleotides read TGTGCCTGGACACCTAATCAGGAGGGTGAAGCTTTCTTT.

CDR3 in amino acids: CASSHDTGTGSEQYF. CDR3 sequence (DNA): TGCGCCAGCAGCCATGACACCGGGACAGGGAGTGAGCAGTACTTC. V and J are TRBV4-3 and TRBJ2-7; 9 positions match TRBD1. Trimming cost V 3 bases and J 7 bases; bases outside gene matches: 10. Germline-derived CDR1 and CDR2 are LGHNA and YSLEER. CDR3 length equals 15 residues.

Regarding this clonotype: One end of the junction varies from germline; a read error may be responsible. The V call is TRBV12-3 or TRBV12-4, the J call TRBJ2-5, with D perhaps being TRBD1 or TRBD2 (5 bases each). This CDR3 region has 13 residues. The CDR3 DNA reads TGTGCCAGCAGCCTCAGGGACCATGAGACCCAGTACTTC. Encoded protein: CASSLRDHETQYF.

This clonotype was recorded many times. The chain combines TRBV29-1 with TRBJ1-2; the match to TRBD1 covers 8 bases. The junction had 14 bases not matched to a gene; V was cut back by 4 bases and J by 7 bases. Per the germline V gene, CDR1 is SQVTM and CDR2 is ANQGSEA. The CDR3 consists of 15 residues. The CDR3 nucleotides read TGCAGCGTTGTTTCAGGGGGCGCGGGACGTCGTGGCTACACCTTC. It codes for CSVVSGGAGRRGYTF.

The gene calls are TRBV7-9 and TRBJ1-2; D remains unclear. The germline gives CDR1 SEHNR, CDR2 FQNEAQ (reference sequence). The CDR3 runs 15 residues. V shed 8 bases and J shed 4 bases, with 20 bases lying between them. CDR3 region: CASAAGSLSSYGYTF. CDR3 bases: TGTGCCAGCGCGGCGGGGAGTCTATCCTCCTATGGCTACACCTTC.

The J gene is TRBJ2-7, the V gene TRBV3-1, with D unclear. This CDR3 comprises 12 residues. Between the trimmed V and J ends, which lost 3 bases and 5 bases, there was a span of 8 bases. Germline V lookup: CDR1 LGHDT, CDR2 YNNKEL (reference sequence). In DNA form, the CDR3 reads TGTGCCAGCAGCCAGGACCTAGACGAGCAGTACTTC. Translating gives CASSQDLDEQYF.

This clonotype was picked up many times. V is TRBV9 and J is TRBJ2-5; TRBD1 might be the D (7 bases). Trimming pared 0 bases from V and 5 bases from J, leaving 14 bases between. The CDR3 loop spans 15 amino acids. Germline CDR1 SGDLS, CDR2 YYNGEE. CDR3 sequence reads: CASSVGAGGSETQYF. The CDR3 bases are TGTGCCAGCAGCGTAGGGGCAGGGGGGTCGGAGACCCAGTACTTC. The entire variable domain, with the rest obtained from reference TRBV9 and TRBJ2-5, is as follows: DSGVTQTPKHLITATGQRVTLRCSPRSGDLSVYWYQQSLDQGLQFLIQYYNGEERAKGNILERFSAQQFPDLHSELNLSSLELGDSALYFCASSVGAGGSETQYFGPGTRLLVL.

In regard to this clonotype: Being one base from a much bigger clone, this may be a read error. As DNA, the CDR3 is TGCAGTGCTACGATCCCCGGGGGCGCTGAAGCTTTCTTT. The encoded protein is CSATIPGGAEAFF. The chain carries TRBV20-1 and TRBJ1-1; possible D gene TRBD1, 6 bases. V was pared by 4 bases and J by 6 bases, with 15 bases between. The CDR3 has 13 residues. The germline V gene encodes CDR1 DFQATT and CDR2 SNEGSKA (reference sequence).

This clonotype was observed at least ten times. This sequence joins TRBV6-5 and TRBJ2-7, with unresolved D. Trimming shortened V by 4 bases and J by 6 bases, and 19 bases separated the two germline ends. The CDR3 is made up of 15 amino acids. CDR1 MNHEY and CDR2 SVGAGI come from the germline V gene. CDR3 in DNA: TGTGCCAGCAGTTCCTCATGGGCCTCCCACTCCGAGCAGTACTTC. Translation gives CASSSSWASHSEQYF.

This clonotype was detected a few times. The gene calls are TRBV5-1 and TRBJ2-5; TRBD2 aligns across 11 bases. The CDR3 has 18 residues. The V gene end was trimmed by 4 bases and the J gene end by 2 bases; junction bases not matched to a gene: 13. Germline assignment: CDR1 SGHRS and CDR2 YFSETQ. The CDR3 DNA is TGCGCCAGCAGCCTCTCGGCTAGCGGGAGGACTACGCAAGAGACCCAGTACTTC. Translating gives CASSLSASGRTTQETQYF.

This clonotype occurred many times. The CDR3 reads CASRGQGRETQYF. The CDR3 DNA is TGTGCCAGCAGGGGACAGGGGCGCGAGACCCAGTACTTC. The rearrangement links TRBV6-5 to TRBJ2-5; 10 bases are shared with TRBD1. V lost 6 bases, J lost 5 bases, and 3 bases stayed unmatched. Germline CDR1 MNHEY, CDR2 SVGAGI. CDR3 length equals 13 residues.

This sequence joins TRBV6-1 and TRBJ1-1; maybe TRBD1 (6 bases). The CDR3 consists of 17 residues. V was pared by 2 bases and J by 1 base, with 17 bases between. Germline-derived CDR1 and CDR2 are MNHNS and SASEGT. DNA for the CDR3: TGTGCCAGCAGTGAAAGAGTAAGAGAGACAGGGAACACTGAAGCTTTCTTT. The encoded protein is CASSERVRETGNTEAFF.

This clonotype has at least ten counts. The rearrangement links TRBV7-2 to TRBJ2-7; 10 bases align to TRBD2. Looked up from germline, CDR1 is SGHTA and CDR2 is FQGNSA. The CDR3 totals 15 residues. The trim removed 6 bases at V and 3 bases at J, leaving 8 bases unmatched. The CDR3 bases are TGTGCCAGCAGGATCGCCGGGACTAGCGACTACGAGCAGTACTTC. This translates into CASRIAGTSDYEQYF.

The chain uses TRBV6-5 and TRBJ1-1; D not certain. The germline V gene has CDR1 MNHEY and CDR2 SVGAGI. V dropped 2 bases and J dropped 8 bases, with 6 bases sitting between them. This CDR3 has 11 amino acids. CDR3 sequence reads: CASSYTDEAFF. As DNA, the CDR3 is TGTGCCAGCAGTTACACAGACGAAGCTTTCTTT.

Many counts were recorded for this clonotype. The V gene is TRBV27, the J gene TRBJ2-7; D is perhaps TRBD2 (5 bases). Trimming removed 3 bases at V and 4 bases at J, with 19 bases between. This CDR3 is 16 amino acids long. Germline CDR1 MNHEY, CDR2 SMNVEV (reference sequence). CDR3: CASSFREPGRDYEQYF. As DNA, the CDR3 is TGTGCCAGCAGTTTTCGGGAACCGGGCCGGGATTACGAGCAGTACTTC.

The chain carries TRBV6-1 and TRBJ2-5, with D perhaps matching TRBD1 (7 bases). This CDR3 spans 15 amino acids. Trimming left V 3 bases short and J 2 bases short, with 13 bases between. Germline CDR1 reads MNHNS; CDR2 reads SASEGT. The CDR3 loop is CASSDTQGGQETQYF. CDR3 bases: TGTGCCAGCAGTGACACCCAGGGGGGTCAAGAGACCCAGTACTTC.

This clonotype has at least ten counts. The chain's CDR3 is CASSLIPTDEQYF. The CDR3 region has the DNA TGTGCCAGCAGCTTGATCCCGACTGACGAGCAGTACTTC. The rearrangement uses TRBV5-6 and TRBJ2-7; no clear D gene. V was trimmed by 1 base and J by 5 bases, leaving 10 bases between them. The germline V gene encodes CDR1 SGHDT and CDR2 YYEEEE. CDR3 length: 13 residues.

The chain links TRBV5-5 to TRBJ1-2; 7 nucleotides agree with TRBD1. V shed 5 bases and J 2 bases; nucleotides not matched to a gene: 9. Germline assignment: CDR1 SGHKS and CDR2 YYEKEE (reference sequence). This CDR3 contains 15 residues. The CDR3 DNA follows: TGTGCCAGCAGTACACAGGGGACGGGGAACTATGGCTACACCTTC. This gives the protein CASSTQGTGNYGYTF.